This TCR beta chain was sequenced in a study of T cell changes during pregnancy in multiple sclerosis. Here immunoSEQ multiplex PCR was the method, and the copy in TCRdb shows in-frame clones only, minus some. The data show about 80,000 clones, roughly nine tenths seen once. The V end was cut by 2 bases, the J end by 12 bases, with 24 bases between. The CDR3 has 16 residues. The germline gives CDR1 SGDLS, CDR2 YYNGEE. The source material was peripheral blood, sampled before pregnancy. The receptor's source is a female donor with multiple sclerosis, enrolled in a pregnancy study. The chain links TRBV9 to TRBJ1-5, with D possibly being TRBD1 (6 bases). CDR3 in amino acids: CASSVSGAAGLALQHF. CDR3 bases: TGTGCCAGCAGCGTTTCAGGGGCCGCAGGACTAGCACTCCAGCATTTT.